One T cell receptor beta chain is described in this entry. Its antigen is unknown. Those patients with uncontrolled infection, other autoimmune disease, pregnancy or lactation were excluded. Amplified TCR beta CDR3 regions came from RNA transcripts. The HTBI primer set drove a first-round RT-PCR of the TCR CDR3. In TCRdb, the multiplex PCR reads were re-called with MiXCR into one record per CDR3 protein. The sample records 500,000 to 750,000 distinct CDR3 sequences, about 45% being singletons. These data originate in a study of T cells in Graves' hyperthyroidism and ophthalmopathy. General observations from the study: Blood also showed most of the thyroid clonotypes that were expanded above 0.001. Progression to ophthalmopathy was predicted a median of approximately 6.4 months early.

CDR1 and CDR2 (germline): MNHNS, SASEGT. V shed 5 bases and J shed 3 bases, with 10 bases lying between them. The CDR3 sequence is 13 residues long. Sequenced material: peripheral blood or thyroid tissue (not recorded which). The clonotype comes from a woman aged 18 to 35 with Graves' hyperthyroidism. The V gene is TRBV6-1, the J gene TRBJ1-2, with D hard to call. CDR3 bases: TGTGCCAGCAGTTACGGTGGCGACTATGGCTACACCTTC. Translation gives CASSYGGDYGYTF.